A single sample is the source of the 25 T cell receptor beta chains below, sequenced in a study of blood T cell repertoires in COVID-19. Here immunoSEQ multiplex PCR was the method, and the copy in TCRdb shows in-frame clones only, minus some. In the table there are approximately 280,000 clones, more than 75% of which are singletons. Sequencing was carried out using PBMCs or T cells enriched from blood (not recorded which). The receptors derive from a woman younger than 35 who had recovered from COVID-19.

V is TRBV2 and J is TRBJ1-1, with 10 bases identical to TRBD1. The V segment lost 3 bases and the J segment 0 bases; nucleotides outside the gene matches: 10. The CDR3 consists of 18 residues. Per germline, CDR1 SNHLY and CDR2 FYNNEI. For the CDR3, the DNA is TGTGCCAGCAGTGACCCGCGACAGGGGGCACATATGAACACTGAAGCTTTCTTT. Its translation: CASSDPRQGAHMNTEAFF.

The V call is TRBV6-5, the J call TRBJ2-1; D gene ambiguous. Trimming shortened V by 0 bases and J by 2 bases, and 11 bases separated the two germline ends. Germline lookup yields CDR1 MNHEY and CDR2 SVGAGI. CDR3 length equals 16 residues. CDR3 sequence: CASSYSIMAAYNEQFF. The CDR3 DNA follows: TGTGCCAGCAGTTACTCGATTATGGCGGCCTACAATGAGCAGTTCTTC.

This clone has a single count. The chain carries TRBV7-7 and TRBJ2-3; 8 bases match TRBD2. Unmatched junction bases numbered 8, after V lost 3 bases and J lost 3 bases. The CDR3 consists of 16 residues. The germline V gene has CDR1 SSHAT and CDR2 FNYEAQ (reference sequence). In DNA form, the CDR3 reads TGTGCCAGCAGCTTGTCGGGAGGGTCGGGAACAGATACGCAGTATTTT. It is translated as CASSLSGGSGTDTQYF. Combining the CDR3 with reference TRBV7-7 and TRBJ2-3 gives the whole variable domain GAGVSQSPRYKVTKRGQDVTLRCDPISSHATLYWYQQALGQGPEFLTYFNYEAQPDKSGLPSDRFSAERPEGSISTLTIQRTEQRDSAMYRCASSLSGGSGTDTQYFGPGTRLTVL.

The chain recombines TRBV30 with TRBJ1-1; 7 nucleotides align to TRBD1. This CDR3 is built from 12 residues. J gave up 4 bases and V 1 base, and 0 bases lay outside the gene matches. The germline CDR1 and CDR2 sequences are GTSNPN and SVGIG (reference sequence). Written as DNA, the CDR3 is TGTGCCTGGAGTGGACAGGGCACTGAAGCTTTCTTT. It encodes CAWSGQGTEAFF.

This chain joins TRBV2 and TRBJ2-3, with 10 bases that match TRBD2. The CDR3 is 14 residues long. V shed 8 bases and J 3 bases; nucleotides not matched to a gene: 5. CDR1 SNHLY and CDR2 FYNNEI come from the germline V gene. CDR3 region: CASLRTSGTDTQYF. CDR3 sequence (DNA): TGTGCCAGCCTCAGGACTAGCGGTACAGATACGCAGTATTTT.

The CDR3 DNA is TGTGCCATCAGTGGGACGACTAGCACTGGCGAGCAGTACTTC. It translates to CAISGTTSTGEQYF. This chain uses TRBV10-3 with TRBJ2-7; 7 bases are shared with TRBD2. Per the germline V gene, CDR1 is ENHRY and CDR2 is SYGVKD. Trimming took 4 bases from V and 6 from J; bases not matched to a gene: 9. CDR3 size: 14 residues.

The CDR3 protein is CASSSTGGRTGELFF. The CDR3 region has the DNA TGTGCCAGCAGCTCCACAGGGGGCCGGACCGGGGAGCTGTTTTTT. The V gene is TRBV6-2 or TRBV6-3, the J gene TRBJ2-2, with 9 bases matching TRBD1. After removal of 6 bases from V and 5 bases from J, the junction contained 7 bases not matched to a gene. The CDR3 runs 15 residues. Per germline, CDR1 MNHEY and CDR2 SVGEGT.

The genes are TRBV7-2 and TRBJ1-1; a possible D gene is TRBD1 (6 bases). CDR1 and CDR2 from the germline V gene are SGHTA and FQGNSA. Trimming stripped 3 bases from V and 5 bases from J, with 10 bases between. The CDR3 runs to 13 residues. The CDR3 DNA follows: TGTGCCAGCAGCTTTCAGGGGATGACTGAAGCTTTCTTT. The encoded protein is CASSFQGMTEAFF.

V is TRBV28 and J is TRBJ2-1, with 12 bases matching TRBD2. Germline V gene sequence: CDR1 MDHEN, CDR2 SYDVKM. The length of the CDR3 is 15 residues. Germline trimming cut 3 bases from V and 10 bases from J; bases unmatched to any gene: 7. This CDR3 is CASSFPSTSGSEQFF. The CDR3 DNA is TGTGCCAGCAGTTTCCCATCGACTAGCGGGAGCGAGCAGTTCTTC.

Written as DNA, the CDR3 is TGTGCCAGCAGTCTAGCGAAATTCACAGATACGCAGTATTTT. As protein: CASSLAKFTDTQYF. This chain connects TRBV2 to TRBJ2-3, with a tentative D call TRBD2 (6 bases). CDR1 is SNHLY, CDR2 FYNNEI, per germline. CDR3 length equals 14 residues. V was clipped by 5 bases and J by 2 bases, with 11 bases between them.

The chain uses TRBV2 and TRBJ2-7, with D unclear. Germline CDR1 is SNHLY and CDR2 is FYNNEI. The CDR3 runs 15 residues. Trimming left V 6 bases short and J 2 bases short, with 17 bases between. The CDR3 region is CASRSDTAYPYEQYF. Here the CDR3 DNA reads TGTGCCAGCAGGTCAGACACTGCCTACCCCTACGAGCAGTACTTC.

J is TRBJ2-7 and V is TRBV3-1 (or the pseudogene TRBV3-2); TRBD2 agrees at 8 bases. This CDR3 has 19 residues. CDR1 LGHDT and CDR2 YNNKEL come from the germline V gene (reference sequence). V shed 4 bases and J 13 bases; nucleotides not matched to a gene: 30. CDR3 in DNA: TGTGCCAGCAGCCGCCAAGAAGGGACTAGTCATTTGAGATCGTTTCCCTATTACTTC. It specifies CASSRQEGTSHLRSFPYYF.

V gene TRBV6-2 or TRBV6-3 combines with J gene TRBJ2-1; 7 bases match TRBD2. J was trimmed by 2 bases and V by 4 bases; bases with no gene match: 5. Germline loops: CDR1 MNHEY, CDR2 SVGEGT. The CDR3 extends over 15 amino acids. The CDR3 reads CASSLERDTYNEQFF. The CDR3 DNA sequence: TGTGCCAGCAGTTTAGAGCGGGATACCTACAATGAGCAGTTCTTC.

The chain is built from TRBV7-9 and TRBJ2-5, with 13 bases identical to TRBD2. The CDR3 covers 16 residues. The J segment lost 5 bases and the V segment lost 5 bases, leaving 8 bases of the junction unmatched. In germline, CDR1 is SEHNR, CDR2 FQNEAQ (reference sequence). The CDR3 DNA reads TGTGCCAGCAGCACCTCCGGGACTAGCGGGGATGAGACCCAGTACTTC. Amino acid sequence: CASSTSGTSGDETQYF.

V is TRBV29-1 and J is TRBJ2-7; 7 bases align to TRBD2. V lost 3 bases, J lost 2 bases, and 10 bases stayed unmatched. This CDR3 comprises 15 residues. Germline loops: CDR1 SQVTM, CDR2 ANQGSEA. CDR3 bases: TGCAGCGTTGACGCGGCGGCTAGCGGAACCTACGAGCAGTACTTC. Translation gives CSVDAAASGTYEQYF.

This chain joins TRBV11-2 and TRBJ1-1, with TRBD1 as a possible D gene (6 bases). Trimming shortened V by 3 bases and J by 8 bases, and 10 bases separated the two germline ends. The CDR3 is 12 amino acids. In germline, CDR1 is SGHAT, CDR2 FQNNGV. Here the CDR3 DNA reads TGTGCCAGCAGCTTCATGGGGGCCGAAGCTTTCTTT. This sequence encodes CASSFMGAEAFF.

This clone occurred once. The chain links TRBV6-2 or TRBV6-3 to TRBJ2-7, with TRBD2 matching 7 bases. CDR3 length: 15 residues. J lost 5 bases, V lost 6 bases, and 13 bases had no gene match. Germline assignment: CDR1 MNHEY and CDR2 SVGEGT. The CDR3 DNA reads TGTGCCAGCAGCTCCCTGGGGCGGGGGATTCACGAGCAGTACTTC. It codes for CASSSLGRGIHEQYF.

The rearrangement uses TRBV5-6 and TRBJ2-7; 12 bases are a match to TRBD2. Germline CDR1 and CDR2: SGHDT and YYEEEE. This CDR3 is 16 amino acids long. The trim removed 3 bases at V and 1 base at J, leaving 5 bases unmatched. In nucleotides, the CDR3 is TGTGCCAGCAGCTCCAGGACTAGCGGGACTTCCTACGAGCAGTACTTC. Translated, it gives CASSSRTSGTSYEQYF. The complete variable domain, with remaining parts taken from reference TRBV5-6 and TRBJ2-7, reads DAGVTQSPTHLIKTRGQQVTLRCSPKSGHDTVSWYQQALGQGPQFIFQYYEEEERQRGNFPDRFSGHQFPNYSSELNVNALLLGDSALYLCASSSRTSGTSYEQYFGPGTRLTVT.

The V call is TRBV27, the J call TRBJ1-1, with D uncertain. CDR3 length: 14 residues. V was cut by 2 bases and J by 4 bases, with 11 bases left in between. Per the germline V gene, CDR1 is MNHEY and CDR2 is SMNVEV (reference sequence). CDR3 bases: TGTGCCAGCAGTTTACGAAGGGAGACCACTGAAGCTTTCTTT. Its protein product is CASSLRRETTEAFF.

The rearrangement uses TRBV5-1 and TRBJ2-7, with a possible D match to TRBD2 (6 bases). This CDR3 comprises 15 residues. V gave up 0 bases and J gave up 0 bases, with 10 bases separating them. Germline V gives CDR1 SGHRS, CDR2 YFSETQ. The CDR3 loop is CASSLDVTSSYEQYF. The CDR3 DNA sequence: TGCGCCAGCAGCTTGGATGTGACTAGCTCCTACGAGCAGTACTTC.

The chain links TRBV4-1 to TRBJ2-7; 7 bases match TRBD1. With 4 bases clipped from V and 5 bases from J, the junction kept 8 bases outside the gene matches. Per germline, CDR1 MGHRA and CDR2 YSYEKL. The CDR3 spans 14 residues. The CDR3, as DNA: TGCGCCAGCAGCCCTCTGTCAACAGGGGACGAGCAGTACTTC. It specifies CASSPLSTGDEQYF.

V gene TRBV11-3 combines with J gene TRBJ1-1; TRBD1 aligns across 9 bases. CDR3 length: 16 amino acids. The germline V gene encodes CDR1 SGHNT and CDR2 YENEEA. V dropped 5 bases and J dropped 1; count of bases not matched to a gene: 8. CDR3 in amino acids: CASSPHRGQGNTEAFF. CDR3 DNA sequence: TGTGCCAGCAGCCCCCACAGGGGGCAAGGGAACACTGAAGCTTTCTTT.

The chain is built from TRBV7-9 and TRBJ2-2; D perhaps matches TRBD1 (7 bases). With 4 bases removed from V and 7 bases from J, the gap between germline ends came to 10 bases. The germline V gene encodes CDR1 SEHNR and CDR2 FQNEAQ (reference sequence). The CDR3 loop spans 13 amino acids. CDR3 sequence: CASSSGGGGELFF. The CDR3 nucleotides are TGTGCCAGCAGCTCAGGGGGAGGCGGGGAGCTGTTTTTT.

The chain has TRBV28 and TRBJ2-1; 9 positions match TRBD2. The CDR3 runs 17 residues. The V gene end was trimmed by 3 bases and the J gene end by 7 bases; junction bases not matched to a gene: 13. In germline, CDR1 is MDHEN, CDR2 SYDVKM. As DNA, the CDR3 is TGTGCCAGCAGTTTCCAGCGGGGGGCCGTGCCACGGAATGAGCAGTTCTTC. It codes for CASSFQRGAVPRNEQFF.

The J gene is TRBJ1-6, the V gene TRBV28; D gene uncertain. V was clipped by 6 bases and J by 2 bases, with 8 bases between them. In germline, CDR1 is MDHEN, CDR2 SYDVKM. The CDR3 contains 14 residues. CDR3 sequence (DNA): TGTGCCAGCAGCCCCGGGACCTATAATTCACCCCTCCACTTT. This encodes CASSPGTYNSPLHF. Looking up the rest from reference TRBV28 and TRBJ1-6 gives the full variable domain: DVKVTQSSRYLVKRTGEKVFLECVQDMDHENMFWYRQDPGLGLRLIYFSYDVKMKEKGDIPEGYSVSREKKERFSLILESASTNQTSMYLCASSPGTYNSPLHFGNGTRLTVT.